Below, one T cell receptor (beta chain) is given with its context. TCRdb reprocessed the 5' RACE reads with MiXCR, giving one entry per CDR3 protein. Of about 120,000 distinct CDR3 sequences listed, 12% are singletons. The data derive from a study of spatial heterogeneity in lung cancer. Study-wide background: Taken at a median of around 2 years after resection, follow-up PBMC samples underwent sequencing when available.

The CDR3 is 14 amino acids. V lost 5 bases to trimming and J lost 5 bases; unmatched junction nucleotides: 9. Germline values: CDR1 SGHVS, CDR2 FNYEAQ. The time point is: blood at routine non-recurrence follow-up after resection. Researchers sequenced whole RNA taken from tumor, nontumor lung or frozen PBMC without sorting. Specimen: PBMCs, collected at follow-up. The chain joins TRBV7-6 to TRBJ2-7; 7 bases align to TRBD1. The sequence was collected from a male donor with early-stage non-small cell lung cancer. The CDR3, as DNA: TGTGCCAGCAGCCTAGGGACAGTCAACCACGAGCAGTACTTC. Translation gives CASSLGTVNHEQYF.